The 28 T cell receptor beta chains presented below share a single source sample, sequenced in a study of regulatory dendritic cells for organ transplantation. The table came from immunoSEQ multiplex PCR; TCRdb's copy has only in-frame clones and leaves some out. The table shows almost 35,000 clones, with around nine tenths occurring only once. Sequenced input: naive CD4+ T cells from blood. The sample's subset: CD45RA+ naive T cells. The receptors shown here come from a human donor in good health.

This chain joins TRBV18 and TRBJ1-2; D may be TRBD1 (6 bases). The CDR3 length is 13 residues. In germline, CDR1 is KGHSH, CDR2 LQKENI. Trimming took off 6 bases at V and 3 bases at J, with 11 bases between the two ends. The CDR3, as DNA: TGTGCCAGCTCCTCGACAGGTTACTATGGCTACACCTTC. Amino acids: CASSSTGYYGYTF. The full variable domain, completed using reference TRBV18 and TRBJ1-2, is NAGVMQNPRHLVRRRGQEARLRCSPMKGHSHVYWYRQLPEEGLKFMVYLQKENIIDESGMPKERFSAEFPKEGPSILRIQQVVRGDSAAYFCASSSTGYYGYTFGSGTRLTVV.

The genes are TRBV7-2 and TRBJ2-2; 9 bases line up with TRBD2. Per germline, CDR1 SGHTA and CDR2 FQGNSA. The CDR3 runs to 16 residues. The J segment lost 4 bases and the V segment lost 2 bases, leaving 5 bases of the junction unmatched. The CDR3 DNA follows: TGTGCCAGCAGCTTATGGAGCGGGGGGTCCACCGGGGAGCTGTTTTTT. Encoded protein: CASSLWSGGSTGELFF.

The CDR3 sequence is CASGTGRPMGNSPLHF. The CDR3 DNA reads as TGTGCCAGCGGAACGGGACGCCCGATGGGTAATTCACCCCTCCACTTT. V is TRBV5-8 and J is TRBJ1-6; tentatively, D is TRBD1 (5 bases). In germline, CDR1 is SGHTS, CDR2 YDEGEE. The CDR3 is made up of 16 amino acids. V gave up 7 bases and J gave up 6 bases, with 20 bases separating them.

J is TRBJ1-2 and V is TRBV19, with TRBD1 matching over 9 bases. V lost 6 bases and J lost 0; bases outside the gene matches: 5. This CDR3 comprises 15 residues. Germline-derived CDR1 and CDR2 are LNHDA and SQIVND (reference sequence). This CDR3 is CASRRGQGPNYGYTF. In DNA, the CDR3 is TGTGCCAGTAGGCGGGGACAGGGACCTAACTATGGCTACACCTTC.

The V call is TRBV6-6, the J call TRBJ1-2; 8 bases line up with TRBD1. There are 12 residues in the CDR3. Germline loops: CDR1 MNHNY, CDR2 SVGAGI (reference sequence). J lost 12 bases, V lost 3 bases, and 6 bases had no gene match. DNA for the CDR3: TGTGCCAGCAGTTATGGGGCAGGGGGCAACACCTTC. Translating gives CASSYGAGGNTF.

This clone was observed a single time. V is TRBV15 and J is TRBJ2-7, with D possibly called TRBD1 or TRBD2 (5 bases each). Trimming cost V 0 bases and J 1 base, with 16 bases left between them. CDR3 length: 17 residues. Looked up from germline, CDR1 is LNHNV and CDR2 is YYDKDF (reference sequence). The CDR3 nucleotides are TGTGCCACCAGCAGAGATTCATTCGGGACGCCATCCTACGAGCAGTACTTC. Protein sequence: CATSRDSFGTPSYEQYF.

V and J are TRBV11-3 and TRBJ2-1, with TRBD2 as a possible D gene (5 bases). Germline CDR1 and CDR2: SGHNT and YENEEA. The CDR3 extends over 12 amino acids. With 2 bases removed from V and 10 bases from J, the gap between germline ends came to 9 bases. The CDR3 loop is CASSLQRGEQFF. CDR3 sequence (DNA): TGTGCCAGCAGCTTACAACGAGGGGAGCAGTTCTTC.

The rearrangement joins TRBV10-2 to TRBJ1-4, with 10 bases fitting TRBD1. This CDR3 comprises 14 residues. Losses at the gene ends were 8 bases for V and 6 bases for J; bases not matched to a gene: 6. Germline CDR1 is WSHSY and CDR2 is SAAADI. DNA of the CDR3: TGCGCCAGCCGGGACAGGGGCCGCGATGAAAAACTGTTTTTT. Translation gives CASRDRGRDEKLFF.

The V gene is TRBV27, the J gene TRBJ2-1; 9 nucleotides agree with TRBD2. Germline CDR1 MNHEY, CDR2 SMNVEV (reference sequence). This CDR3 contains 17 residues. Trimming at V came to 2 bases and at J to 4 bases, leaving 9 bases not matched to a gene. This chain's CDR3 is CASSLPPGTSRYNEQFF. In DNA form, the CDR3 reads TGTGCCAGCAGTTTACCCCCCGGGACTAGCCGATACAATGAGCAGTTCTTC.

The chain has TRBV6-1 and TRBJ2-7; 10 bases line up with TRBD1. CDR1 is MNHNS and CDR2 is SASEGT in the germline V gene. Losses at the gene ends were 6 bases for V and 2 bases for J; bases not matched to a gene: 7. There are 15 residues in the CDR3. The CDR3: CASSADRGPPYEQYF. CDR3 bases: TGTGCCAGCAGCGCCGACAGGGGGCCGCCCTACGAGCAGTACTTC.

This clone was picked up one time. This CDR3 reads CASSPGTYGYTF. CDR3 coding DNA: TGTGCCAGCAGCCCAGGGACGTATGGCTACACCTTC. V and J are TRBV7-9 and TRBJ1-2; D perhaps matches TRBD1 (5 bases). The CDR3 is made up of 12 amino acids. With 5 bases removed from V and 5 bases from J, the gap between germline ends came to 9 bases. The germline V gene encodes CDR1 SEHNR and CDR2 FQNEAQ (reference sequence).

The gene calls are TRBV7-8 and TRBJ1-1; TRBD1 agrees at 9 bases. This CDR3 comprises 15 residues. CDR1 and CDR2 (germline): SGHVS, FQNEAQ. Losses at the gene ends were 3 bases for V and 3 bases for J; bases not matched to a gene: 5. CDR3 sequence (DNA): TGTGCCAGCAGCTTCCTACAGGGGGCTGACACTGAAGCTTTCTTT. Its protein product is CASSFLQGADTEAFF.

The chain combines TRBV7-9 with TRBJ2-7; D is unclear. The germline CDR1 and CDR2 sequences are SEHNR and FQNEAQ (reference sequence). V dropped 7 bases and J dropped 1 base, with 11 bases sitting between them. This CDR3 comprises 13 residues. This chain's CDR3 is CASKTPDSYEQYF. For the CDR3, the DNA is TGTGCCAGCAAAACCCCAGATTCCTACGAGCAGTACTTC.

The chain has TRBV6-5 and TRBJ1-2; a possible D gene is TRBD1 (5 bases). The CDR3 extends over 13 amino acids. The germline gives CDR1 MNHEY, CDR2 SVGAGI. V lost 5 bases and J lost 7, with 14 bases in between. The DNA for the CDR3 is TGTGCCAGCAGTAGAGCCGGGACGCGTGGCTACACCTTC. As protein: CASSRAGTRGYTF.

In DNA form, the CDR3 reads TGCGCCAGCAGCCAAGATCGACGGGACTCACCCCTCCACTTT. It encodes CASSQDRRDSPLHF. V usage is TRBV4-1 and J usage is TRBJ1-6, with D possibly matching TRBD1 (5 bases). Germline V lookup: CDR1 MGHRA, CDR2 YSYEKL. Trimming removed 0 bases from V and 10 bases from J, with 10 bases in between. The CDR3 sequence is 14 residues long.

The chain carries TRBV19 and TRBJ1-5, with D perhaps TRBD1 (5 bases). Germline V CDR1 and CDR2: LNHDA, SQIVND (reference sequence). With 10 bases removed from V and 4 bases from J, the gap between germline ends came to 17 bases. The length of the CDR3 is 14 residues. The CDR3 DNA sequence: TGTGCCACCCGGGACGGAGTAATAAATCAGCCCCAGCATTTT. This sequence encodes CATRDGVINQPQHF.

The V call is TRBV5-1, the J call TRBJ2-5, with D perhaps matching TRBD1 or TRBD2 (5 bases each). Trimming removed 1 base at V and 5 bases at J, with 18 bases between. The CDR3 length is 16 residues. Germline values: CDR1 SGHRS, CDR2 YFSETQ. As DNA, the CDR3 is TGCGCCAGCAGCTTGATCGCCGGGACCGGTGGGGAGACCCAGTACTTC. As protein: CASSLIAGTGGETQYF.

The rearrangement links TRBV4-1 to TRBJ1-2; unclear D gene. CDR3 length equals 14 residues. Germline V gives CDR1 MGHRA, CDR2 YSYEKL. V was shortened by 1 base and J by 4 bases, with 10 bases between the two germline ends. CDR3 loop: CASSQVTLGYGYTF. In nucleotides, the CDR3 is TGCGCCAGCAGCCAAGTGACGCTAGGCTATGGCTACACCTTC.

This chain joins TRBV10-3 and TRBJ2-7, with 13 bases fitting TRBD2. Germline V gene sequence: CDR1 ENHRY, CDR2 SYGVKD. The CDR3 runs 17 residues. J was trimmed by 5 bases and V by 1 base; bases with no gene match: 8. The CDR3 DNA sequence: TGTGCCATCAGTGAGTTCAACCAAGGGACTAGCGGGAACGAGCAGTACTTC. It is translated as CAISEFNQGTSGNEQYF.

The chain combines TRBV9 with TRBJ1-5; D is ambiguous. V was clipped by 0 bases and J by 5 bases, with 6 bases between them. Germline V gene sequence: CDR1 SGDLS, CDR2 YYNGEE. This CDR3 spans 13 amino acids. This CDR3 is CASSVGRDQPQHF. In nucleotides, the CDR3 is TGTGCCAGCAGCGTAGGGAGGGATCAGCCCCAGCATTTT.

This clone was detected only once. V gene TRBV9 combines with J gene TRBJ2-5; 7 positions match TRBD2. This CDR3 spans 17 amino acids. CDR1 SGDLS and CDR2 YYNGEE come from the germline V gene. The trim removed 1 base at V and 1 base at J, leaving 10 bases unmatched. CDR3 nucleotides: TGTGCCAGCAGCGTACTCGGCGGGAGCGTCCCCCAAGAGACCCAGTACTTC. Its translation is CASSVLGGSVPQETQYF.

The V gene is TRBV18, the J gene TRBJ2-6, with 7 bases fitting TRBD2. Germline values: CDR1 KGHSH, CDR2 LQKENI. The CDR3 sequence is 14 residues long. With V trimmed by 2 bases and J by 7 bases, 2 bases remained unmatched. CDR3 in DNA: TGTGCCAGCTCACCAGGGAGGGAAGCCAACGTCCTGACTTTC. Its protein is CASSPGREANVLTF.

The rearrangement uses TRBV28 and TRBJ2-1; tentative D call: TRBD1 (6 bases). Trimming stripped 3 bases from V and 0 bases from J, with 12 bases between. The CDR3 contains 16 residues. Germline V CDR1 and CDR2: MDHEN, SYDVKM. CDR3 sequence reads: CASSFQGSSSYNEQFF. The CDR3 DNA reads TGTGCCAGCAGTTTTCAGGGGTCGAGCTCCTACAATGAGCAGTTCTTC. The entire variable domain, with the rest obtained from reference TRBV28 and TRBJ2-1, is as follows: DVKVTQSSRYLVKRTGEKVFLECVQDMDHENMFWYRQDPGLGLRLIYFSYDVKMKEKGDIPEGYSVSREKKERFSLILESASTNQTSMYLCASSFQGSSSYNEQFFGPGTRLTVL.

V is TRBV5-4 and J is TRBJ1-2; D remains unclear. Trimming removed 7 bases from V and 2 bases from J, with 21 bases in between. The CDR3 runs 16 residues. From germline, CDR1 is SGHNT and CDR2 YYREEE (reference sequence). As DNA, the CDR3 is TGTGCCAGCTTCCGAGCCCGGGGATTTCGGAACTATGGCTACACCTTC. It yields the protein CASFRARGFRNYGYTF.

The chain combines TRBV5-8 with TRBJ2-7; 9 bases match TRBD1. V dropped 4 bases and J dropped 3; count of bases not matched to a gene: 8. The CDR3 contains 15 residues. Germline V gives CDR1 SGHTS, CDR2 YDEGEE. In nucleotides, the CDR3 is TGTGCCAGCAGCCGTACCGGGACAGGGAACTACGAGCAGTACTTC. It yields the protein CASSRTGTGNYEQYF. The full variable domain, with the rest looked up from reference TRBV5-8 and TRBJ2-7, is EAGVTQSPTHLIKTRGQQATLRCSPISGHTSVYWYQQALGLGLQFLLWYDEGEERNRGNFPPRFSGRQFPNYSSELNVNALELEDSALYLCASSRTGTGNYEQYFGPGTRLTVT.

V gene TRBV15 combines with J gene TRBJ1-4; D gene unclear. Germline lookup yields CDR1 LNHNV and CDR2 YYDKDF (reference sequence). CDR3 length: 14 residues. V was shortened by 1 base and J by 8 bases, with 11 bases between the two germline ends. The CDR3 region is CATSRVRNAEKLFF. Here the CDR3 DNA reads TGTGCCACCAGCAGAGTGCGGAACGCGGAAAAACTGTTTTTT.

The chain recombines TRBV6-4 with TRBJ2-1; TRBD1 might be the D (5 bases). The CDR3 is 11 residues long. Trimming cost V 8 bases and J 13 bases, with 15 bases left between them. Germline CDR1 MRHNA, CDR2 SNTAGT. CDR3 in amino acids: CASPTQGVQFF. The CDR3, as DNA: TGTGCCAGCCCAACCCAGGGCGTCCAGTTCTTC.

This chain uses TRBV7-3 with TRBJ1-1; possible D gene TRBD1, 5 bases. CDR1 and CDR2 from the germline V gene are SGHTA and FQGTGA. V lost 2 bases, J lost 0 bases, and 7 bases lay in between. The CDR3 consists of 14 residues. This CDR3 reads CASSLGTMNTEAFF. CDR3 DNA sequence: TGTGCCAGCAGCTTAGGGACTATGAACACTGAAGCTTTCTTT.